This TCR beta chain is from a study of blood T cell repertoires in COVID-19. Overall study context: There were acute and convalescent COVID-19 samples, and they came from the United States, Italy and Spain. From T cells, B-cell-depleted T cells, or PBMCs came the material, which was cDNA or gDNA.

The V gene's germline CDR1 is SQVTM and CDR2 ANQGSEA. The CDR3 is made up of 13 amino acids. V shed 6 bases and J shed 0 bases, with 9 bases lying between them. Across about 22 US areas, participants ranged in age from 18 to 89 years. This clone was found a few times. Per the authors' pipeline: The authors estimated nucleated cell counts from reference gene primer amplification. Clones were sequenced by immunoSEQ multiplex PCR, and TCRdb holds only the in-frame ones, with some missing. For V, J and clone size, that table is used; D and trimming come from the DNA. This sample has 150,000 to 200,000 clones, with more than 75% found just once.

Sequencing used PBMCs or T cells enriched from blood (not recorded which). The rearrangement uses TRBV29-1 and TRBJ1-5; maybe TRBD1 (5 bases). This TCR was sampled from a woman aged 50 to 60 with acute COVID-19. CDR3 sequence: CSVDTGSNQPQHF. Here the CDR3 DNA reads TGCAGCGTCGATACAGGTAGCAATCAGCCCCAGCATTTT.